One T cell receptor beta chain is described in this entry. Its target is not known. Produced via immunoSEQ multiplex PCR; TCRdb's table is partial and in-frame only. This sample has around 23,000 clones; more than 75% occur once, and the top ten carry roughly 7.4%. This sample was included in a study of PD-1 blockade in classical Hodgkin lymphoma. The time point denotes: newly diagnosed, previously untreated cHL patient sample. The investigators isolated CD8+ T cells from thawed PBMCs using magnetic negative selection. This CDR3 is built from 13 residues. Germline CDR1 is MDHEN and CDR2 is SYDVKM. V trimming: 3 bases; J trimming: 4 bases; junction bases outside the gene matches: 2. Study-wide points: Repertoire difference causes, possibly disease activity or prior therapy, remain undefined. Newly diagnosed patients had baseline TCR diversity that was reportedly lower than that of healthy donors.

The sample comprised CD8+ T cells from blood. The TCR sequence derives from a human donor with classical Hodgkin lymphoma. The gene calls are TRBV28 and TRBJ1-2; 7 bases agree with TRBD1. The CDR3 loop reads CASSFTGVYGYTF. DNA for the CDR3: TGTGCCAGCAGTTTTACAGGGGTCTATGGCTACACCTTC.